The sequence of this TCR beta chain was determined in a study of blood T cell repertoires in COVID-19. Overall study context: The cDNA or gDNA used as material had been derived from T cells, B-cell-depleted T cells, or PBMCs.

Germline CDR1 is SGHRS and CDR2 is YFSETQ. The V end lost 0 bases, the J end lost 6 bases, and 19 bases lay between the germline ends. The CDR3 runs 17 residues. In the original analysis: Reference gene primer amplification gave nucleated cell count estimates. Generated by immunoSEQ multiplex PCR, the TCRdb table keeps only in-frame clones and is missing some. For V, J and clone size, that table is used; D and trimming come from the DNA. The data show about 130,000 clones, with 75% to 85% seen just once and more than 35% held by the top ten. This chain links TRBV5-1 with TRBJ1-5; D gene uncertain. What was sequenced was peripheral blood. This TCR was sampled from a man aged 40-49 years with active or convalescent COVID-19. CDR3 coding DNA: TGCGCCAGCAGCTTGGGGTGGGCAGCCTTTGAAACTCAGCCCCAGCATTTT. It specifies CASSLGWAAFETQPQHF.